Below are 30 T cell receptor beta chains sequenced from a single sample in a study of T cells in Graves' hyperthyroidism and ophthalmopathy. From RNA transcripts, TCR beta CDR3 regions were amplified. During a first-round RT-PCR of the TCR CDR3, the HTBI primer set was used. TCRdb analysed the multiplex PCR reads with MiXCR anew, one entry per CDR3 protein. The sample yields under 750,000 distinct CDR3 sequences, roughly a sixth seen once. Sequenced sample: blood. These receptors all come from a woman aged 45 to 65 with Graves' hyperthyroidism that later progressed to Graves' ophthalmopathy.

The J gene is TRBJ2-5, the V gene TRBV20-1; the match to TRBD2 covers 14 bases. The CDR3 has 19 amino acids. CDR1 DFQATT and CDR2 SNEGSKA come from the germline V gene (reference sequence). V shed 0 bases and J 2 bases; nucleotides not matched to a gene: 11. CDR3 coding DNA: TGCAGTGCTAGAGATATTTTGACTAGCGGGGGGGCCCGACAAGAGACCCAGTACTTC. Translation gives CSARDILTSGGARQETQYF.

This chain connects TRBV5-4 to TRBJ1-1; D is uncertain. The V end was cut by 1 base, the J end by 6 bases, with 4 bases between. Looked up from germline, CDR1 is SGHNT and CDR2 is YYREEE (reference sequence). CDR3 size: 11 residues. For the CDR3, the DNA is TGTGCCAGCAGCTTGACATCTGAAGCTTTCTTT. Amino acids: CASSLTSEAFF.

This clonotype has ten or more counts. The genes are TRBV18 and TRBJ1-1; D gene uncertain. The CDR3 runs 15 residues. Trimming took off 3 bases at V and 1 base at J, with 12 bases between the two ends. CDR1 and CDR2 from the germline V gene are KGHSH and LQKENI. The CDR3 nucleotides read TGTGCCAGCTCACCGTCCGGGTTACAGAACACTGAAGCTTTCTTT. Its protein product is CASSPSGLQNTEAFF.

J is TRBJ1-2 and V is TRBV30, with D perhaps TRBD1 (5 bases). Germline V lookup: CDR1 GTSNPN, CDR2 SVGIG (reference sequence). Deletions cut 3 bases from V and 8 bases from J, with 10 bases between. The CDR3 has 11 residues. Here the CDR3 DNA reads TGTGCCTGGAGGGGGGTATGGGGCTACACCTTC. Its translation: CAWRGVWGYTF. Full variable domain (rest looked up from reference TRBV30 and TRBJ1-2): SQTIHQWPATLVQPVGSPLSLECTVEGTSNPNLYWYRQAAGRGLQLLFYSVGIGQISSEVPQNLSASRPQDRQFILSSKKLLLSDSGFYLCAWRGVWGYTFGSGTRLTVV.

This clonotype showed up just a few times. The chain joins TRBV2 to TRBJ1-2; D remains ambiguous. The V gene lost 7 bases and the J gene lost 0 bases, with 15 bases spanning the gap. This CDR3 is 15 amino acids long. Germline values: CDR1 SNHLY, CDR2 FYNNEI. The DNA of the CDR3 is TGTGCCAGCACTCTGCGACTGCCAGCTAACTATGGCTACACCTTC. It codes for CASTLRLPANYGYTF. The whole variable domain, remainder taken from reference TRBV2 and TRBJ1-2, is EPEVTQTPSHQVTQMGQEVILRCVPISNHLYFYWYRQILGQKVEFLVSFYNNEISEKSEIFDDQFSVERPDGSNFTLKIRSTKLEDSAMYFCASTLRLPANYGYTFGSGTRLTVV.

Only a few counts were recorded for this clonotype. V gene TRBV5-1 combines with J gene TRBJ2-6; D uncertain. Germline values: CDR1 SGHRS, CDR2 YFSETQ. The V end lost 6 bases, the J end lost 2 bases, and 0 bases lay between the germline ends. The CDR3 has 11 amino acids. CDR3 in DNA: TGCGCCAGCACTGGGGCCAACGTCCTGACTTTC. It encodes CASTGANVLTF.

The CDR3 coding sequence is TGTGCCAGCAGCTTTAACCCTCGGACTAGCGGGGGGCCTAGCACAGATACGCAGTATTTT. This gives the protein CASSFNPRTSGGPSTDTQYF. The J gene is TRBJ2-3, the V gene TRBV7-9; 14 bases line up with TRBD2. The germline V gene has CDR1 SEHNR and CDR2 FQNEAQ (reference sequence). V lost 3 bases, J lost 0 bases, and 11 bases stayed unmatched. The CDR3 loop spans 20 amino acids.

V usage is TRBV12-3 or TRBV12-4 and J usage is TRBJ2-1; 8 bases agree with TRBD1. CDR3 length equals 14 residues. Trimming at V came to 3 bases and at J to 9 bases, leaving 7 bases not matched to a gene. The CDR3: CASSFGGTGIEQFF. The CDR3 region has the DNA TGTGCCAGCAGTTTCGGAGGGACAGGCATTGAGCAGTTCTTC.

This clonotype was seen only a few times. The chain links TRBV20-1 to TRBJ2-5; a weak D match, TRBD2 (7 bases). The CDR3 loop spans 17 amino acids. Germline loops: CDR1 DFQATT, CDR2 SNEGSKA (reference sequence). The V end lost 0 bases, the J end lost 1 base, and 18 bases lay between the germline ends. CDR3 in DNA: TGCAGTGCTAGAGATTCCCAACCGGGGGGCCCCCAAGAGACCCAGTACTTC. Translating gives CSARDSQPGGPQETQYF.

This clonotype was detected many times. V usage is TRBV5-1 and J usage is TRBJ2-1; D is unresolved. The CDR3 totals 13 residues. CDR1 is SGHRS and CDR2 is YFSETQ in the germline V gene. V was pared by 0 bases and J by 7 bases, with 8 bases between. The CDR3 sequence is CASSLDWGNEQFF. The CDR3 DNA reads as TGCGCCAGCAGCTTGGACTGGGGAAATGAGCAGTTCTTC.

This clonotype has at least ten counts. The V and J genes are TRBV20-1 and TRBJ2-1; 8 bases map to TRBD1. Germline V lookup: CDR1 DFQATT, CDR2 SNEGSKA (reference sequence). The V segment lost 3 bases and the J segment 4 bases; nucleotides outside the gene matches: 5. There are 14 residues in the CDR3. The CDR3 region is CSASYQGAYNEQFF. The CDR3 DNA is TGCAGTGCTAGTTATCAGGGGGCTTACAATGAGCAGTTCTTC.

This clonotype turned up a few times. The J gene is TRBJ1-5, the V gene TRBV20-1; D not certain. The CDR3 extends over 10 amino acids. The germline V gene encodes CDR1 DFQATT and CDR2 SNEGSKA (reference sequence). Trimming removed 6 bases from V and 6 bases from J, with 6 bases in between. The CDR3 sequence: CSAAGQPQHF. The CDR3 DNA follows: TGCAGTGCAGCGGGTCAGCCCCAGCATTTT.

This clonotype occurred many times. This rearrangement joins TRBV18 to TRBJ2-7, with TRBD1 identical over 7 bases. CDR3 length: 16 residues. The V gene's germline CDR1 is KGHSH and CDR2 LQKENI. With V trimmed by 3 bases and J by 2 bases, 10 bases remained unmatched. CDR3 bases: TGTGCCAGCTCACCCTCCCGGGACAGCCTTACCTACGAGCAGTACTTC. Encoded protein: CASSPSRDSLTYEQYF.

The chain combines TRBV7-9 with TRBJ2-7, with a tentative D call TRBD1 (5 bases). V was pared by 5 bases and J by 6 bases, with 17 bases between. The CDR3 sequence is 14 residues long. Germline CDR1 SEHNR, CDR2 FQNEAQ (reference sequence). The CDR3 DNA reads as TGTGCCAGCAGCCCGACACTCCAGGGTGTCGAGCAGTACTTC. This sequence encodes CASSPTLQGVEQYF.

This clonotype was seen many times. The chain recombines TRBV10-2 with TRBJ1-1; 7 nucleotides align to TRBD1. V lost 3 bases to trimming and J lost 11 bases; unmatched junction nucleotides: 9. The CDR3 is made up of 13 amino acids. Germline CDR1 reads WSHSY; CDR2 reads SAAADI. CDR3: CASSDKTGKRAFF. The CDR3 nucleotides are TGCGCCAGCAGTGACAAGACAGGGAAGCGGGCTTTCTTT.

The V call is TRBV15, the J call TRBJ2-5; D gene uncertain. V shed 3 bases and J shed 0 bases, with 8 bases lying between them. The CDR3 is 14 amino acids. CDR1 is LNHNV and CDR2 is YYDKDF in the germline V gene (reference sequence). This CDR3 reads CATSRGPDQETQYF. The CDR3 nucleotides are TGTGCCACCAGCAGGGGCCCCGACCAAGAGACCCAGTACTTC.

This clonotype has a count of ten or more. The J gene is TRBJ1-1, the V gene TRBV6-1; TRBD1 agrees at 9 bases. Germline CDR1 MNHNS, CDR2 SASEGT. Losses at the gene ends were 6 bases for V and 1 base for J; bases not matched to a gene: 3. This CDR3 comprises 14 residues. The CDR3 DNA follows: TGTGCCAGCAGCTGGGACAGGGAGAACACTGAAGCTTTCTTT. Translating it yields CASSWDRENTEAFF.

The chain carries TRBV18 and TRBJ1-2; D uncertain. The CDR3 sequence is 12 residues long. Trimming removed 3 bases at V and 8 bases at J, with 10 bases between. CDR1 is KGHSH, CDR2 LQKENI, per germline. Written as DNA, the CDR3 is TGTGCCAGCTCACCGTGGGTTGGAGGCTACACCTTC. Translation gives CASSPWVGGYTF.

A few counts support this clonotype. The CDR3 bases are TGTGCCAGCTCACCACCGAGGGGGATAAGCTATGGCTACACCTTC. Amino acids: CASSPPRGISYGYTF. The V call is TRBV18, the J call TRBJ1-2; the D gene is possibly TRBD1 (6 bases). The CDR3 covers 15 residues. Between the trimmed V and J ends, which lost 0 bases and 4 bases, there was a span of 12 bases. Looked up from germline, CDR1 is KGHSH and CDR2 is LQKENI.

This clonotype has only a few counts. V and J are TRBV12-3 or TRBV12-4 and TRBJ2-3, with D possibly being TRBD1 or TRBD2 (5 bases each). V lost 7 bases to trimming and J lost 0 bases, with 11 bases between them. The CDR3 has 14 residues. The CDR3 region has the DNA TGTGCCAGCACCAGGGACGGAAGCACAGATACGCAGTATTTT. This translates into CASTRDGSTDTQYF.

V is TRBV7-9 and J is TRBJ1-5; D unclear. Germline CDR1 is SEHNR and CDR2 is FQNEAQ (reference sequence). Trimming stripped 1 base from V and 3 bases from J, with 7 bases between. The CDR3 has 14 amino acids. CDR3 DNA: TGTGCCAGCAGCTTAGTAGGGTTCAATCAGCCCCAGCATTTT. It is translated as CASSLVGFNQPQHF. Variable domain in full (rest from reference TRBV7-9 and TRBJ1-5): DTGVSQNPRHKITKRGQNVTFRCDPISEHNRLYWYRQTLGQGPEFLTYFQNEAQLEKSRLLSDRFSAERPKGSFSTLEIQRTEQGDSAMYLCASSLVGFNQPQHFGDGTRLSIL.

In this sample, this clonotype turned up many times. The chain carries TRBV20-1 and TRBJ2-5; TRBD2 agrees at 8 bases. The CDR3 covers 13 residues. The V segment lost 3 bases and the J segment 2 bases; nucleotides outside the gene matches: 2. CDR1 and CDR2 from the germline V gene are DFQATT and SNEGSKA (reference sequence). The CDR3 nucleotides read TGCAGTGCTAGGGTAGCGGGGCAAGAGACCCAGTACTTC. Residues: CSARVAGQETQYF.

The sample holds many counts of this clonotype. The V and J genes are TRBV27 and TRBJ1-1; 8 bases agree with TRBD1. Germline values: CDR1 MNHEY, CDR2 SMNVEV (reference sequence). This CDR3 contains 16 residues. V trimming: 5 bases; J trimming: 3 bases; junction bases outside the gene matches: 11. The CDR3 nucleotides are TGTGCCAGCAGTCCTCGGACAGGGCGGAGGCACACTGAAGCTTTCTTT. The encoded protein is CASSPRTGRRHTEAFF.

The gene calls are TRBV6-1 and TRBJ1-6; D is perhaps TRBD1 (5 bases). The germline V gene encodes CDR1 MNHNS and CDR2 SASEGT. V was trimmed by 5 bases and J by 3 bases, leaving 11 bases between them. The CDR3 contains 15 residues. CDR3 sequence (DNA): TGTGCCAGCAGTCCCCCGGGACTCTATAATTCACCCCTCCACTTT. Amino acid sequence: CASSPPGLYNSPLHF.

This clonotype was detected a few times. The chain recombines TRBV4-1 with TRBJ2-2; TRBD1 is a possible D gene (7 bases). The V end lost 0 bases, the J end lost 7 bases, and 18 bases lay between the germline ends. The length of the CDR3 is 17 residues. Germline-derived CDR1 and CDR2 are MGHRA and YSYEKL. CDR3 residues: CASSQDSLEGASGELFF. The CDR3 coding sequence is TGCGCCAGCAGCCAAGATTCCCTGGAGGGGGCTAGCGGGGAGCTGTTTTTT.

This clonotype was counted only a few times. The gene calls are TRBV20-1 and TRBJ1-5; D is perhaps TRBD1 (6 bases). V was trimmed by 2 bases and J by 3 bases, leaving 17 bases between them. The CDR3 length is 16 residues. Germline-derived CDR1 and CDR2 are DFQATT and SNEGSKA (reference sequence). The CDR3 here is CSARSGGAGDNQPQHF. CDR3 DNA sequence: TGCAGTGCTAGATCGGGGGGGGCCGGGGACAATCAGCCCCAGCATTTT.

This clonotype was seen many times. The rearrangement links TRBV7-2 to TRBJ2-1; 8 bases map to TRBD2. Per germline, CDR1 SGHTA and CDR2 FQGNSA. This CDR3 spans 14 amino acids. V dropped 3 bases and J dropped 6; count of bases not matched to a gene: 4. CDR3: CASSFSGGSNEQFF. CDR3 sequence (DNA): TGTGCCAGCAGCTTCAGCGGGGGTAGCAATGAGCAGTTCTTC. The full variable domain, completed using reference TRBV7-2 and TRBJ2-1, is GAGVSQSPSNKVTEKGKDVELRCDPISGHTALYWYRQSLGQGLEFLIYFQGNSAPDKSGLPSDRFSAERTGGSVSTLTIQRTQQEDSAVYLCASSFSGGSNEQFFGPGTRLTVL.

The rearrangement links TRBV19 to TRBJ1-3, with D possibly TRBD1 on 6 matching bases. Trimming pared 7 bases from V and 0 bases from J, leaving 13 bases between. The germline V gene encodes CDR1 LNHDA and CDR2 SQIVND (reference sequence). The CDR3 runs to 15 residues. Here the CDR3 DNA reads TGTGCCAGTACCCTGAGGACAGACTCTGGAAACACCATATATTTT. It yields the protein CASTLRTDSGNTIYF.

The chain links TRBV28 to TRBJ1-5; 7 bases agree with TRBD1. There are 16 residues in the CDR3. Trimming cost V 7 bases and J 0 bases; bases outside gene matches: 9. Germline CDR1 is MDHEN and CDR2 is SYDVKM. The DNA for the CDR3 is TGTGCCAGCACTCCTCAGACAGGGTATAGCAATCAGCCCCAGCATTTT. It yields the protein CASTPQTGYSNQPQHF.

The chain couples TRBV11-1 to TRBJ1-3; D may be TRBD1 (5 bases). Germline lookup yields CDR1 SGHAT and CDR2 FQDESV (reference sequence). The CDR3 sequence is 13 residues long. The V end lost 4 bases, the J end lost 9 bases, and 13 bases lay between the germline ends. The CDR3 nucleotides are TGTGCCAGCAGCTGGGTGCAGGGCGCCACCATATATTTT. Its translation is CASSWVQGATIYF.